This T cell receptor (beta chain) was identified in a study of T cell clusters in autoimmune cytopenias. About the study: A median of roughly 54,000 TRB reads per sample yielded a median around 2,000 distinct clonotypes. Study-wide results and caveats: TRB repertoire shifts in secondary cytopenia and chronic lymphocytic leukemia mostly reflected lymphoma, not autoimmunity. Physiological T cell clusters of healthy donors were apparently absent in primary autoimmune cytopenia patients.

Turning to this clonotype: Its antigen is unknown.

Multiplex touch-down PCR amplified TRB using TRB-A and TRB-B pools in one tube. TCRdb reprocessed the multiplex PCR reads and keeps a single row for each CDR3 protein, giving no DNA. This listing includes fewer than 8,500 distinct CDR3 sequences. TRB amplification used approximately 250 ng of peripheral blood genomic DNA. Per germline, CDR1 SGHNT and CDR2 YYREEE (reference sequence). CDR3 size: 14 residues. What was sequenced was peripheral blood. V and J are TRBV5-4 and TRBJ1-3. The sequence derives from a human donor with an autoimmune cytopenia or autoimmune hepatitis (not recorded which). The CDR3 loop reads CASSPNVDGNTIYF.